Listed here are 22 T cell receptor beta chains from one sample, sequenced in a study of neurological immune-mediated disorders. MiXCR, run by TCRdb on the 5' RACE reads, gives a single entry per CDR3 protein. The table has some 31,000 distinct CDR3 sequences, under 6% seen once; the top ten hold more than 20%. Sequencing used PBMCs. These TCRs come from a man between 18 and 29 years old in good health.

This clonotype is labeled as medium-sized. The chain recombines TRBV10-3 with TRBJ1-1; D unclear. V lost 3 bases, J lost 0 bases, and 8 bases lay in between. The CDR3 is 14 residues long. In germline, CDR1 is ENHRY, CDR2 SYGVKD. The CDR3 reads CAISDGTVNTEAFF. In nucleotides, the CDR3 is TGTGCCATCAGTGATGGTACAGTGAACACTGAAGCTTTCTTT.

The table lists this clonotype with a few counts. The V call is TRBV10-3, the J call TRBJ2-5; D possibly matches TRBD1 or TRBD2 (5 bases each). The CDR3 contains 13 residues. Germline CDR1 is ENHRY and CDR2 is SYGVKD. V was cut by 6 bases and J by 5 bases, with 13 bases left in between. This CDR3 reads CAISLTEGETQYF. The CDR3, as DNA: TGTGCCATCAGCCTGACCGAGGGGGAGACCCAGTACTTC.

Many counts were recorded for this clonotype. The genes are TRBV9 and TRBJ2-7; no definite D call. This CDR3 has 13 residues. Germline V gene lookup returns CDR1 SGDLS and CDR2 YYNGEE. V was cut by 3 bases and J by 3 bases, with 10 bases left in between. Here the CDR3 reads CASSGAPNYEQYF. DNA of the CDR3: TGTGCCAGCAGCGGAGCCCCTAACTACGAGCAGTACTTC.

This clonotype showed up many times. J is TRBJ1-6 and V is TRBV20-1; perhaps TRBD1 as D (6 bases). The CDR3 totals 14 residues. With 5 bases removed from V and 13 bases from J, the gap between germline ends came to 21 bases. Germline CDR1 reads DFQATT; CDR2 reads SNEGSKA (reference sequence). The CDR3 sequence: CSAPDRKVEEPLHF. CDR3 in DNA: TGCAGTGCTCCGGACAGAAAGGTCGAGGAGCCCCTCCACTTT.

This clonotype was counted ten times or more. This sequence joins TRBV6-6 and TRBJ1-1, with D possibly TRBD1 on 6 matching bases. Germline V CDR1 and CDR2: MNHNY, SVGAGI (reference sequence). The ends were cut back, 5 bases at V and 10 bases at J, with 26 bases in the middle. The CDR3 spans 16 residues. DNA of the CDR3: TGTGCCAGCAGTGTAGAGACCCGACCCGTGAAGGGGGGAGCTTTCTTT. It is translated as CASSVETRPVKGGAFF.

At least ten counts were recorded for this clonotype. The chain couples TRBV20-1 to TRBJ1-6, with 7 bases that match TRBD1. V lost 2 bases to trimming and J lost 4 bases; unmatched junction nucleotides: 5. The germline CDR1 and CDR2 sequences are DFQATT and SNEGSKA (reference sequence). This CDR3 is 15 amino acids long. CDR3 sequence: CSARSRGNYNSPLHF. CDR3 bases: TGCAGTGCTAGATCCAGGGGGAATTATAATTCACCCCTCCACTTT.

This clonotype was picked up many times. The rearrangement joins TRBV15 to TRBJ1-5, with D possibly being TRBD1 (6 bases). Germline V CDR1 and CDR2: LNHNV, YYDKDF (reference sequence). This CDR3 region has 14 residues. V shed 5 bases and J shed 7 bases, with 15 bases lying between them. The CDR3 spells CATSPGGDMQPQHF. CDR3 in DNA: TGTGCCACCAGCCCCGGGGGCGACATGCAGCCCCAGCATTTT. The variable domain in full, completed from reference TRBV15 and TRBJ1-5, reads DAMVIQNPRYQVTQFGKPVTLSCSQTLNHNVMYWYQQKSSQAPKLLFHYYDKDFNNEADTPDNFQSRRPNTSFCFLDIRSPGLGDTAMYLCATSPGGDMQPQHFGDGTRLSIL.

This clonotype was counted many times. The CDR3 DNA reads as TGTGCCAGCAGTGATGGACAGGGGCTAAATTCACCCCTCCACTTT. It specifies CASSDGQGLNSPLHF. This sequence joins TRBV25-1 and TRBJ1-6; 9 bases map to TRBD1. This CDR3 has 15 amino acids. V shed 3 bases and J 7 bases; nucleotides not matched to a gene: 4. The germline CDR1 and CDR2 sequences are MGHDK and SYGVNS.

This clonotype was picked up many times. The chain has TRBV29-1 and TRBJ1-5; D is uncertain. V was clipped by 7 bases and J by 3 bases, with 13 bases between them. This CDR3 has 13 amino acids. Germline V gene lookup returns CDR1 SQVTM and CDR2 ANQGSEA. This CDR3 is CSAWNGINQPQHF. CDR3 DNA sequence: TGCAGCGCCTGGAATGGGATCAATCAGCCCCAGCATTTT.

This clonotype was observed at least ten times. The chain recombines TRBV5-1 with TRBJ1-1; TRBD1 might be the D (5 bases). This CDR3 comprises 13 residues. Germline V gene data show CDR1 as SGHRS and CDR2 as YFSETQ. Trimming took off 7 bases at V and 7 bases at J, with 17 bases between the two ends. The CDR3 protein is CASRDERGLEAFF. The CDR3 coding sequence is TGCGCCAGCCGAGACGAGAGGGGACTTGAAGCTTTCTTT.

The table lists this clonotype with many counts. CDR3 loop: CASSTGTILDTQYF. CDR3 in DNA: TGCGCCAGCAGTACCGGGACAATTTTAGATACGCAGTATTTT. This chain connects TRBV5-1 to TRBJ2-3; perhaps TRBD1 as D (6 bases). This CDR3 has 14 residues. V was trimmed by 5 bases and J by 5 bases, leaving 15 bases between them. Per germline, CDR1 SGHRS and CDR2 YFSETQ.

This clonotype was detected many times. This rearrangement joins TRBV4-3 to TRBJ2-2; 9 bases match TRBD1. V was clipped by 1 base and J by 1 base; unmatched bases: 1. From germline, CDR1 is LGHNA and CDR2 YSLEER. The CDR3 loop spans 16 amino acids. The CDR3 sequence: CASSQAGQGNTGELFF. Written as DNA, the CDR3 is TGCGCCAGCAGCCAAGCGGGACAGGGGAACACCGGGGAGCTGTTTTTT.

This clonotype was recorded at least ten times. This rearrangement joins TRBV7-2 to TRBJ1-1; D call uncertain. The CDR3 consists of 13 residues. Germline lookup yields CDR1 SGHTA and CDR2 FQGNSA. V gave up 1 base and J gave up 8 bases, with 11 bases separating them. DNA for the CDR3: TGTGCCAGCAGCTTAGGTCTCTCGGCAGAAGCTTTCTTT. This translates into CASSLGLSAEAFF.

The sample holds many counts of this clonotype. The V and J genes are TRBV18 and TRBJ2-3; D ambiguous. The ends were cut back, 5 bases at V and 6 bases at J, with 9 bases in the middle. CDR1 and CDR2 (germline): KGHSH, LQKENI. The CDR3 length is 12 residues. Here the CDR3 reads CASSNYKDTQYF. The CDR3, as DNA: TGTGCCAGCTCAAACTATAAGGATACGCAGTATTTT.

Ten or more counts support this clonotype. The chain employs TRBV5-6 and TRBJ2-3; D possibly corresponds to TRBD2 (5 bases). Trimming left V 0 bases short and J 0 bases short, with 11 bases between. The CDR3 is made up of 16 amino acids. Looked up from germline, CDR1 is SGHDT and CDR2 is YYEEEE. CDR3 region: CASSLDSGSSTDTQYF. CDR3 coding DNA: TGTGCCAGCAGCTTGGACAGCGGATCTAGCACAGATACGCAGTATTTT.

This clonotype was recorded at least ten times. In DNA form, the CDR3 reads TGCAGGGGACTCACAGGGGACACTGAAGCTTTCTTT. Protein: CRGLTGDTEAFF. The chain carries TRBV20-1 and TRBJ1-1; 7 nucleotides line up with TRBD1. This CDR3 spans 12 amino acids. Germline CDR1 DFQATT, CDR2 SNEGSKA (reference sequence).

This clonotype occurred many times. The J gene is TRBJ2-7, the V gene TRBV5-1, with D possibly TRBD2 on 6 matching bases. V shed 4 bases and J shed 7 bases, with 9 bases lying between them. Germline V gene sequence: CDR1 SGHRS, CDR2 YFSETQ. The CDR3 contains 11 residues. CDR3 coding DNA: TGCGCCAGCAGCCTCAGCGGGGAGCAGTACTTC. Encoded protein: CASSLSGEQYF.

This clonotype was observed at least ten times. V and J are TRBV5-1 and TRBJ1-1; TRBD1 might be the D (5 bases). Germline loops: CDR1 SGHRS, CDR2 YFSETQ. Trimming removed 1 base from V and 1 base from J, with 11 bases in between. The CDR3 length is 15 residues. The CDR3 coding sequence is TGCGCCAGCAGCTTGTTCGACAGAAGGAACACTGAAGCTTTCTTT. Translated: CASSLFDRRNTEAFF.

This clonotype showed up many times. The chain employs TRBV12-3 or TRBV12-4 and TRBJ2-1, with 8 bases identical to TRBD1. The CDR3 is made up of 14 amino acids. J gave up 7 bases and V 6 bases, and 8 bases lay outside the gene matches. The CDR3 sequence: CASSRLGQGNEQFF. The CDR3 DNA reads TGTGCCAGCAGCCGATTAGGACAGGGTAATGAGCAGTTCTTC.

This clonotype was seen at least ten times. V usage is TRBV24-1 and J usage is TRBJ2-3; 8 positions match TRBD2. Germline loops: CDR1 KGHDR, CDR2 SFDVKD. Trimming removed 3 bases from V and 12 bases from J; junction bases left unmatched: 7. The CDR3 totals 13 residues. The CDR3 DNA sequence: TGTGCCACCAGTGATGGCCCGCGGGAGGTCCAGTATTTT. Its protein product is CATSDGPREVQYF.

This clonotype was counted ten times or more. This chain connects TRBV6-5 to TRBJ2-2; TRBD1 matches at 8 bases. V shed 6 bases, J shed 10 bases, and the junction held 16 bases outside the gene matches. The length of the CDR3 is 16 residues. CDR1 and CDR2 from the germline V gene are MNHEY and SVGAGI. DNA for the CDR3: TGTGCCAGCAGAATCCAAACCCGGGACAGGAATACGGAGCTGTTTTTT. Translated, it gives CASRIQTRDRNTELFF.

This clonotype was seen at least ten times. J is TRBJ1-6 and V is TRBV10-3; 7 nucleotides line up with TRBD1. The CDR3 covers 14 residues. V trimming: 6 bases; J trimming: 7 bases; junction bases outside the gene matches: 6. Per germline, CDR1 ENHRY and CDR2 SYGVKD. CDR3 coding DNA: TGTGCCATCAGGTACGGGACAGAAAATTCACCCCTCCACTTT. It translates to CAIRYGTENSPLHF.